The clone carrying this T cell receptor (beta chain) was detected only once. The data stem from a study of blood T cell repertoires in COVID-19. Study-level background: Researchers got acute and convalescent COVID-19 samples from the United States, Italy and Spain.

Participants came from 24 US areas, aged roughly 18 to 89 years. Assignment of participants to cohorts was predicated upon participant-reported clinical history. The germline V gene encodes CDR1 MNHEY and CDR2 SVGAGI. This CDR3 has 16 residues. Between the trimmed V and J ends, which lost 0 bases and 3 bases, there was a span of 14 bases. The table came from immunoSEQ multiplex PCR; TCRdb's copy has only in-frame clones and leaves some out. The sample includes some 190,000 clones, under 80% of them seen just once. This chain connects TRBV6-5 to TRBJ1-1; weak D call: TRBD1 (5 bases). The source of this sequence is a woman aged 45-65 years with acute COVID-19. Sequencing used PBMCs or T cells enriched from blood (not recorded which). CDR3 region: CASSYSAGRIDTEAFF. DNA for the CDR3: TGTGCCAGCAGTTACTCGGCAGGGAGGATCGACACTGAAGCTTTCTTT.